The 27 T cell receptor beta chains reported below all come from one sample, sequenced in a study of CD8 T cells in ankylosing spondylitis (dated by TCRdb to the late 2010s). Library preparation used 5' RACE. The instrument given in TCRdb is Illumina HiSeq 2500. Clones were called with MiXCR by TCRdb after fastp trimmed the public reads at Q25, and only in-frame beta chains were retained. For every CDR3 protein sequence, its rows merge into one entry that carries the most common genes and DNA. The sample table records approximately 240,000 distinct CDR3 sequences; roughly a tenth of these occur just once. The ten top clones hold around 3% of the sample. The specimen sequenced was blood, either unsorted or a sorted T cell fraction (not recorded which). These TCRs come from a male donor with ankylosing spondylitis or in good health (not recorded which).

This chain links TRBV12-2 with TRBJ2-7; the table names TRBD2, a call not compared with the DNA. TRBV12-2 corresponds to a pseudogene. The CDR3 has 16 amino acids. Written as DNA, the CDR3 is TGTGCAAGTCGCTTAGTTCGACTAGCGCTCCCCTACGAGCAGTACTTC. This codes for CASRLVRLALPYEQYF.

This clonotype was seen ten or more times. The J gene is TRBJ2-7, the V gene TRBV15; the match to TRBD2 covers 10 bases. From germline, CDR1 is LNHNV and CDR2 YYDKDF (reference sequence). This CDR3 comprises 14 residues. V trimming: 3 bases; J trimming: 4 bases; junction bases outside the gene matches: 3. Here the CDR3 reads CATSRNSGGYEQYF. The DNA of the CDR3 is TGTGCCACCAGCAGGAATAGCGGGGGGTACGAGCAGTACTTC. Drawing the rest from reference TRBV15 and TRBJ2-7, the complete variable domain is DAMVIQNPRYQVTQFGKPVTLSCSQTLNHNVMYWYQQKSSQAPKLLFHYYDKDFNNEADTPDNFQSRRPNTSFCFLDIRSPGLGDTAMYLCATSRNSGGYEQYFGPGTRLTVT.

The sample holds many counts of this clonotype. This chain links TRBV25-1 with TRBJ2-5, with a tentative D call TRBD2 (6 bases). The V and J ends lost 5 bases and 2 bases respectively, with 15 bases between them. Germline values: CDR1 MGHDK, CDR2 SYGVNS. This CDR3 comprises 15 residues. Here the CDR3 DNA reads TGTGCCAGCAGTTATCCGGGACTGTATCAAGAGACCCAGTACTTC. It encodes CASSYPGLYQETQYF.

This clonotype showed up just a few times. The chain links TRBV7-9 to TRBJ2-4, with 9 bases that match TRBD2. V lost 3 bases to trimming and J lost 5 bases; unmatched junction nucleotides: 8. This CDR3 has 16 residues. The V gene's germline CDR1 is SEHNR and CDR2 FQNEAQ (reference sequence). CDR3 amino acids: CASSFSVAGVENIQYF. The CDR3 DNA reads as TGTGCCAGCAGCTTCAGCGTAGCGGGAGTAGAAAACATTCAGTACTTC.

Ten or more counts support this clonotype. The chain uses TRBV25-1 and TRBJ1-6; D is possibly TRBD1 (5 bases). Looked up from germline, CDR1 is MGHDK and CDR2 is SYGVNS. V lost 6 bases to trimming and J lost 9 bases, with 18 bases between them. The CDR3 totals 15 residues. The CDR3 is CASRGDSGGISPLHF. CDR3 coding DNA: TGTGCCAGCAGAGGGGACTCGGGGGGAATTTCACCCCTCCACTTT.

In this sample, this clonotype turned up many times. The chain links TRBV6-2 or TRBV6-3 to TRBJ2-3; 14 positions match TRBD2. The germline V gene encodes CDR1 MNHEY and CDR2 SVGEGT. The V segment lost 7 bases and the J segment 3 bases; nucleotides outside the gene matches: 6. The CDR3 sequence is 16 residues long. This CDR3 is CASKTSGGAGTDTQYF. Written as DNA, the CDR3 is TGTGCCAGCAAGACTAGCGGGGGGGCCGGAACAGATACGCAGTATTTT.

The sample holds a few counts of this clonotype. The chain recombines TRBV20-1 with TRBJ1-3, with no clear D. V lost 5 bases, J lost 0 bases, and 14 bases lay in between. This CDR3 is built from 15 residues. Germline V gene data show CDR1 as DFQATT and CDR2 as SNEGSKA (reference sequence). CDR3 DNA sequence: TGCAGTGCTGACCGGGCAACAGCCTCTGGAAACACCATATATTTT. Translated, it gives CSADRATASGNTIYF.

The gene calls are TRBV7-9 and TRBJ2-1; D is ambiguous. Germline CDR1 reads SEHNR; CDR2 reads FQNEAQ (reference sequence). The CDR3 runs 11 residues. Trimming left V 7 bases short and J 6 bases short, with 7 bases between. The CDR3 region has the DNA TGTGCCAGCATGACGCTCAATGAGCAGTTCTTC. Amino acid sequence: CASMTLNEQFF.

This clonotype was picked up many times. The CDR3 DNA reads TGCAGCGTACAAATCAGGGGGCGCGACTATGGCTACACCTTC. It is translated as CSVQIRGRDYGYTF. The chain joins TRBV29-1 to TRBJ1-2, with 8 bases matching TRBD1. CDR1 SQVTM and CDR2 ANQGSEA come from the germline V gene. V was clipped by 6 bases and J by 3 bases; unmatched bases: 9. The CDR3 covers 14 residues.

Ten or more counts support this clonotype. The genes are TRBV4-2 and TRBJ1-6, with a possible D match to TRBD1 (6 bases). This CDR3 spans 16 amino acids. V was trimmed by 5 bases and J by 12 bases, leaving 23 bases between them. CDR1 LGHNA and CDR2 YNFKEQ come from the germline V gene. CDR3 DNA sequence: TGTGCCAGCAGCTTCGGCGGTGAGGGGGTTGATATACCCCTCCACTTT. This sequence encodes CASSFGGEGVDIPLHF.

This clonotype showed up many times. The chain carries TRBV30 and TRBJ2-7; D ambiguous. There are 12 residues in the CDR3. Germline V lookup: CDR1 GTSNPN, CDR2 SVGIG (reference sequence). The germline V and J ends were trimmed by 5 bases and 2 bases, with 10 bases remaining between them. The CDR3 bases are TGTGCCTGGCGTGGTGGTCCCTACGAGCAGTACTTC. This sequence encodes CAWRGGPYEQYF.

This clonotype was seen only a few times. The chain employs TRBV6-2 or TRBV6-3 and TRBJ1-6, with 8 nucleotides matching TRBD1. The CDR3 extends over 14 amino acids. CDR1 is MNHEY, CDR2 SVGEGT, per germline. V was clipped by 2 bases and J by 11 bases; unmatched bases: 5. This CDR3 is CASSYQGAWTPLHF. CDR3 nucleotide sequence: TGTGCCAGCAGTTACCAGGGGGCCTGGACACCCCTCCACTTT.

This chain links TRBV20-1 with TRBJ1-5; D ambiguous. This CDR3 contains 16 residues. Germline loops: CDR1 DFQATT, CDR2 SNEGSKA (reference sequence). Trimming stripped 0 bases from V and 0 bases from J, with 12 bases between. DNA of the CDR3: TGCAGTGCTAGAGATAGCGGGGATTATAGCAATCAGCCCCAGCATTTT. As protein: CSARDSGDYSNQPQHF.

This clonotype was counted at least ten times. The chain couples TRBV29-1 to TRBJ2-7; D uncertain. This CDR3 comprises 12 residues. Per germline, CDR1 SQVTM and CDR2 ANQGSEA. V lost 4 bases and J lost 2, with 9 bases in between. CDR3 DNA sequence: TGCAGCGTTGGGAAGCGCGCCTACGAGCAGTACTTC. This sequence encodes CSVGKRAYEQYF.

This clonotype was seen ten or more times. J is TRBJ2-7 and V is TRBV20-1; D might be TRBD2 (5 bases). CDR1 and CDR2 (germline): DFQATT, SNEGSKA (reference sequence). The CDR3 runs to 12 residues. Trimming removed 3 bases from V and 0 bases from J, with 6 bases in between. The chain's CDR3 is CSAREDSYEQYF. As DNA, the CDR3 is TGCAGTGCTAGGGAGGACTCCTACGAGCAGTACTTC.

This clonotype was seen a handful of times. This chain connects TRBV30 to TRBJ2-1; perhaps TRBD2 as D (5 bases). CDR1 is GTSNPN and CDR2 is SVGIG in the germline V gene (reference sequence). V was trimmed by 3 bases and J by 7 bases, leaving 10 bases between them. The CDR3 loop spans 12 amino acids. The CDR3 DNA reads TGTGCCTGGAGGTGGCGGGCGAATGAGCAGTTCTTC. It encodes CAWRWRANEQFF. The whole variable domain, remainder taken from reference TRBV30 and TRBJ2-1, is SQTIHQWPATLVQPVGSPLSLECTVEGTSNPNLYWYRQAAGRGLQLLFYSVGIGQISSEVPQNLSASRPQDRQFILSSKKLLLSDSGFYLCAWRWRANEQFFGPGTRLTVL.

This clonotype was picked up a small number of times. The CDR3 spells CSARGAGGRTDTQYF. CDR3 sequence (DNA): TGCAGTGCTAGGGGCGCGGGGGGTCGCACAGATACGCAGTATTTT. The chain links TRBV20-1 to TRBJ2-3; 8 bases agree with TRBD2. Germline V gene lookup returns CDR1 DFQATT and CDR2 SNEGSKA (reference sequence). The length of the CDR3 is 15 residues. After removal of 3 bases from V and 1 base from J, the junction contained 6 bases not matched to a gene.

The rearrangement joins TRBV30 to TRBJ2-2; 8 positions agree with TRBD1. The CDR3 consists of 14 residues. The V gene's germline CDR1 is GTSNPN and CDR2 SVGIG (reference sequence). CDR3 residues: CASPGQGRTGELFF. The CDR3 nucleotides read TGTGCTTCACCCGGACAGGGAAGAACCGGGGAGCTGTTTTTT. The whole variable domain, filled in from reference TRBV30 and TRBJ2-2, reads SQTIHQWPATLVQPVGSPLSLECTVEGTSNPNLYWYRQAAGRGLQLLFYSVGIGQISSEVPQNLSASRPQDRQFILSSKKLLLSDSGFYLCASPGQGRTGELFFGEGSRLTVL.

In its sample, this clonotype was seen many times. The chain is built from TRBV7-9 and TRBJ2-2; D remains unclear. The CDR3 has 14 amino acids. In germline, CDR1 is SEHNR, CDR2 FQNEAQ (reference sequence). V lost 4 bases, J lost 1 base, and 7 bases lay in between. CDR3 residues: CASSSGGNTGELFF. For the CDR3, the DNA is TGTGCCAGCAGCTCCGGCGGGAACACCGGGGAGCTGTTTTTT.

The chain has TRBV7-2 and TRBJ2-5; D gene unclear. CDR3 size: 16 residues. Germline V gene data show CDR1 as SGHTA and CDR2 as FQGNSA. With 1 base removed from V and 5 bases from J, the gap between germline ends came to 17 bases. CDR3 bases: TGTGCCAGCAGCTTAGACCAGTTCGGCGTTGGGGAGACCCAGTACTTC. It yields the protein CASSLDQFGVGETQYF.

In this sample, this clonotype turned up many times. The CDR3 loop reads CASSGSPGQYF. CDR3 coding DNA: TGTGCCAGCAGCGGGTCGCCGGGGCAGTACTTC. The chain joins TRBV28 to TRBJ2-7, with D hard to call. CDR1 is MDHEN and CDR2 is SYDVKM in the germline V gene. V was cut by 6 bases and J by 9 bases, with 12 bases left in between. The CDR3 loop spans 11 amino acids.

At least ten counts were recorded for this clonotype. J is TRBJ1-5 and V is TRBV2, with 10 bases matching TRBD1. Germline CDR1 is SNHLY and CDR2 is FYNNEI. V was clipped by 4 bases and J by 2 bases; unmatched bases: 5. The CDR3 totals 16 residues. DNA for the CDR3: TGTGCCAGCAGTGTCTATGGGACAGGGGGCAATCAGCCCCAGCATTTT. Encoded protein: CASSVYGTGGNQPQHF.

This clonotype was picked up many times. V is TRBV3-1 and J is TRBJ2-7; D remains unclear. Germline CDR1 reads LGHDT; CDR2 reads YNNKEL (reference sequence). CDR3 length equals 14 residues. V lost 0 bases and J 1 base, leaving 7 bases between the germline ends. As DNA, the CDR3 is TGTGCCAGCAGCCAAGAAGCGACTTCCTACGAGCAGTACTTC. It is translated as CASSQEATSYEQYF.

This clonotype has at least ten counts. The rearrangement uses TRBV10-3 and TRBJ2-7, with unresolved D. CDR1 is ENHRY, CDR2 SYGVKD, per germline. The CDR3 extends over 12 amino acids. Trimming left V 2 bases short and J 2 bases short, with 4 bases between. As DNA, the CDR3 is TGTGCCATCAGTGAGACTGCCTACGAGCAGTACTTC. Translated: CAISETAYEQYF.

This clonotype has ten or more counts. The V call is TRBV3-1, the J call TRBJ1-1; the D gene is possibly TRBD1 (6 bases). The CDR3 has 14 residues. With 3 bases removed from V and 6 bases from J, the gap between germline ends came to 14 bases. The germline V gene has CDR1 LGHDT and CDR2 YNNKEL (reference sequence). For the CDR3, the DNA is TGTGCCAGCAGCCATCCAGGGGCTAGGGCTGAAGCTTTCTTT. Residues: CASSHPGARAEAFF.

In its sample, this clonotype was seen many times. This could be a read error, since a much larger clone is one nucleotide away. The J gene is TRBJ2-7, the V gene TRBV28; D remains ambiguous. Germline lookup yields CDR1 MDHEN and CDR2 SYDVKM. Trimming pared 8 bases from V and 3 bases from J, leaving 5 bases between. The CDR3 runs 10 residues. The DNA for the CDR3 is TGTGCCAGCGGCTTCTACGAGCAGTACTTC. The encoded protein is CASGFYEQYF. The full variable domain, completed using reference TRBV28 and TRBJ2-7, is DVKVTQSSRYLVKRTGEKVFLECVQDMDHENMFWYRQDPGLGLRLIYFSYDVKMKEKGDIPEGYSVSREKKERFSLILESASTNQTSMYLCASGFYEQYFGPGTRLTVT.

Ten or more counts support this clonotype. The CDR3 sequence: CASSLAGDTQYF. For the CDR3, the DNA is TGCGCCAGCAGCTTGGCGGGAGATACGCAGTATTTT. The V and J genes are TRBV5-1 and TRBJ2-3; D is unclear. Trimming removed 0 bases from V and 5 bases from J, with 4 bases in between. Germline CDR1 is SGHRS and CDR2 is YFSETQ. The CDR3 extends over 12 amino acids.